One and the same sample provided the 20 T cell receptor beta chains below, sequenced in a study of PD-1 blockade in classical Hodgkin lymphoma. The patients all showed relapse after autologous stem cell transplantation, while their brentuximab vedotin exposure varied. Sequencing used immunoSEQ multiplex PCR; TCRdb keeps in-frame clones, though not all of them. The sample holds approximately 5,000 clones, around 61% seen once. Sequencing used peripheral blood mononuclear cells (PBMCs), obtained before the second cycle of nivolumab. All receptors come from a human donor with classical Hodgkin lymphoma.

The chain couples TRBV25-1 to TRBJ1-5; TRBD1 aligns across 7 bases. CDR1 and CDR2 from the germline V gene are MGHDK and SYGVNS. This CDR3 contains 14 residues. V gave up 6 bases and J gave up 4 bases; unmatched junction bases: 6. The CDR3 is CASSWTGENQPQHF. The CDR3 region has the DNA TGTGCCAGCAGCTGGACAGGTGAAAATCAGCCCCAGCATTTT.

The chain joins TRBV5-1 to TRBJ2-7; no firm D call. The CDR3 has 13 residues. The germline gives CDR1 SGHRS, CDR2 YFSETQ. V lost 0 bases, J lost 0 bases, and 4 bases lay in between. This chain's CDR3 is CASSLEDSYEQYF. The CDR3 DNA follows: TGCGCCAGCAGCTTGGAGGACTCCTACGAGCAGTACTTC.

Concerning this clone: A much larger clone is a single base away; this may be a read error. This chain joins TRBV29-1 and TRBJ2-1, with 7 bases identical to TRBD2. CDR3 length equals 16 residues. CDR1 and CDR2 (germline): SQVTM, ANQGSEA. For the CDR3, the DNA is TGCAGCGTTGAAGATCTCCTGGCTAGCGGTTACAATGGGCAGTTCTTC. Protein sequence: CSVEDLLASGYNGQFF.

The chain combines TRBV12-5 with TRBJ1-3; possible D gene TRBD1, 6 bases. Germline-derived CDR1 and CDR2 are LGHNT and FRNRAP. The CDR3 covers 13 residues. Trimming shortened V by 3 bases and J by 4 bases, and 7 bases separated the two germline ends. CDR3 DNA sequence: TGTGCTAGTGGTTTAGGGGGAGGAAACACCATATATTTT. It translates to CASGLGGGNTIYF.

The chain uses TRBV5-5 and TRBJ2-1, with 10 bases fitting TRBD1. The CDR3 is 16 residues long. Germline trimming cut 3 bases from V and 7 bases from J; bases unmatched to any gene: 10. From germline, CDR1 is SGHKS and CDR2 YYEKEE (reference sequence). The CDR3 loop reads CASSSYGQGVSNEQFF. CDR3 coding DNA: TGTGCCAGCAGCTCCTACGGACAGGGGGTTTCGAATGAGCAGTTCTTC. The full variable domain, its missing parts supplied by reference TRBV5-5 and TRBJ2-1, is DAGVTQSPTHLIKTRGQQVTLRCSPISGHKSVSWYQQVLGQGPQFIFQYYEKEERGRGNFPDRFSARQFPNYSSELNVNALLLGDSALYLCASSSYGQGVSNEQFFGPGTRLTVL.

By share, this clone ranks as medium-sized. The rearrangement uses TRBV9 and TRBJ1-1; 9 nucleotides match TRBD1. V dropped 2 bases and J dropped 2; count of bases not matched to a gene: 4. The CDR3 sequence is 15 residues long. Germline V gives CDR1 SGDLS, CDR2 YYNGEE. The CDR3 spells CASSVGTGSNTEAFF. CDR3 DNA sequence: TGTGCCAGCAGCGTGGGGACAGGGTCTAACACTGAAGCTTTCTTT. The full variable domain, with the rest looked up from reference TRBV9 and TRBJ1-1, is DSGVTQTPKHLITATGQRVTLRCSPRSGDLSVYWYQQSLDQGLQFLIQYYNGEERAKGNILERFSAQQFPDLHSELNLSSLELGDSALYFCASSVGTGSNTEAFFGQGTRLTVV.

The chain links TRBV15 to TRBJ1-1; D remains ambiguous. This CDR3 has 13 amino acids. V was shortened by 0 bases and J by 10 bases, with 12 bases between the two germline ends. Germline assignment: CDR1 LNHNV and CDR2 YYDKDF (reference sequence). CDR3 in amino acids: CATSRERAVRAFF. The CDR3 bases are TGTGCCACCAGCAGAGAAAGGGCCGTGAGAGCTTTCTTT.

CDR3 nucleotides: TGTGCCAGTAGTATAGCATTTGAGCAGTTCTTC. Translated: CASSIAFEQFF. The chain combines TRBV19 with TRBJ2-1, with D hard to call. The CDR3 runs to 11 residues. Trimming left V 1 base short and J 9 bases short, with 4 bases between. Per germline, CDR1 LNHDA and CDR2 SQIVND (reference sequence).

The chain joins TRBV28 to TRBJ2-5; weak D call: TRBD1 (5 bases). The germline V gene has CDR1 MDHEN and CDR2 SYDVKM. This CDR3 is built from 15 residues. The V end was cut by 3 bases, the J end by 3 bases, with 14 bases between. The CDR3: CASSFGLGAEETQYF. DNA for the CDR3: TGTGCCAGCAGTTTTGGGTTAGGGGCGGAAGAGACCCAGTACTTC.

This clone was detected a few times. The J gene is TRBJ1-3, the V gene TRBV7-6; 11 nucleotides align to TRBD1. CDR3 size: 16 residues. CDR1 is SGHVS and CDR2 is FNYEAQ in the germline V gene. The V segment lost 3 bases and the J segment 2 bases; nucleotides outside the gene matches: 3. The CDR3, as DNA: TGTGCCAGCAGCTTGGGACAGGGGGTTGCTGGAAACACCATATATTTT. Translating gives CASSLGQGVAGNTIYF. The whole variable domain, filled in from reference TRBV7-6 and TRBJ1-3, reads GAGVSQSPRYKVTKRGQDVALRCDPISGHVSLYWYRQALGQGPEFLTYFNYEAQQDKSGLPNDRFSAERPEGSISTLTIQRTEQRDSAMYRCASSLGQGVAGNTIYFGEGSWLTVV.

The CDR3: CASSLAQGTNTEAFF. The CDR3, as DNA: TGCGCCAGCAGCTTGGCCCAGGGGACGAACACTGAAGCTTTCTTT. This rearrangement joins TRBV5-1 to TRBJ1-1; possible D gene TRBD1, 6 bases. Trimming pared 0 bases from V and 1 base from J, leaving 10 bases between. This CDR3 spans 15 amino acids. Germline CDR1 SGHRS, CDR2 YFSETQ.

The rearrangement links TRBV7-2 to TRBJ2-2; D gene unclear. This CDR3 has 16 residues. Trimming removed 2 bases at V and 3 bases at J, with 13 bases between. Per the germline V gene, CDR1 is SGHTA and CDR2 is FQGNSA. CDR3 region: CASSLYAGLDTGELFF. The DNA for the CDR3 is TGTGCCAGCAGCTTATATGCCGGGTTGGACACCGGGGAGCTGTTTTTT.

The chain links TRBV19 to TRBJ2-6; D gene ambiguous. Germline V gene data show CDR1 as LNHDA and CDR2 as SQIVND (reference sequence). V shed 5 bases and J shed 5 bases, with 19 bases lying between them. The CDR3 loop spans 17 amino acids. The CDR3 here is CASSYPKSQSRANVLTF. The CDR3 nucleotides read TGTGCCAGTAGTTATCCCAAATCACAAAGTCGGGCCAACGTCCTGACTTTC.

V usage is TRBV5-4 and J usage is TRBJ2-1; 7 nucleotides align to TRBD2. CDR3 length: 15 residues. The trim removed 5 bases at V and 5 bases at J, leaving 10 bases unmatched. Germline V gene sequence: CDR1 SGHNT, CDR2 YYREEE (reference sequence). The CDR3 sequence is CASRPGGSVDNEQFF. DNA for the CDR3: TGTGCCAGCAGGCCGGGCGGGAGCGTTGACAATGAGCAGTTCTTC.

The chain uses TRBV19 and TRBJ2-1; 12 nucleotides agree with TRBD2. The CDR3 consists of 15 residues. CDR1 and CDR2 (germline): LNHDA, SQIVND (reference sequence). The J segment lost 8 bases and the V segment lost 4 bases, leaving 6 bases of the junction unmatched. The CDR3: CASSTTSGSFDEQFF. The CDR3, as DNA: TGTGCCAGTAGTACGACTAGCGGGAGTTTCGATGAGCAGTTCTTC.

The chain combines TRBV5-1 with TRBJ1-5, with no clear D. V shed 3 bases and J shed 5 bases, with 9 bases lying between them. The V gene's germline CDR1 is SGHRS and CDR2 YFSETQ. The CDR3 contains 13 residues. This CDR3 is CASSWSGDQPQHF. The CDR3 coding sequence is TGCGCCAGCAGCTGGTCCGGGGATCAGCCCCAGCATTTT.

The V and J genes are TRBV6-6 and TRBJ2-2; TRBD2 might be the D (7 bases). The V end lost 6 bases, the J end lost 3 bases, and 14 bases lay between the germline ends. Germline values: CDR1 MNHNY, CDR2 SVGAGI (reference sequence). The CDR3 is 15 amino acids. The CDR3 bases are TGTGCCAGCAGGGACGGGGGGCTGGACACCGGGGAGCTGTTTTTT. Residues: CASRDGGLDTGELFF.

The rearrangement joins TRBV30 to TRBJ1-1; D might be TRBD1 (6 bases). Trimming left V 2 bases short and J 8 bases short, with 9 bases between. Germline CDR1 reads GTSNPN; CDR2 reads SVGIG (reference sequence). This CDR3 has 11 amino acids. CDR3 DNA: TGTGCCTGGAGTTCCCAGGGGGAAGCTTTCTTT. It encodes CAWSSQGEAFF.

The J gene is TRBJ2-3, the V gene TRBV6-6, with 12 bases matching TRBD2. Germline lookup yields CDR1 MNHNY and CDR2 SVGAGI (reference sequence). The CDR3 totals 16 residues. J was trimmed by 5 bases and V by 0 bases; bases with no gene match: 3. As DNA, the CDR3 is TGTGCCAGCAGTTACTCGATGGGACTAGCGGGAGATACGCAGTATTTT. Protein sequence: CASSYSMGLAGDTQYF.

This clone was recorded a few times. The gene calls are TRBV6-1 and TRBJ2-7; weak D call: TRBD1 (5 bases). Trimming shortened V by 6 bases and J by 4 bases, and 16 bases separated the two germline ends. Germline assignment: CDR1 MNHNS and CDR2 SASEGT. The CDR3 is 14 residues long. CDR3 sequence reads: CASSPGRGKYEQYF. Written as DNA, the CDR3 is TGTGCCAGCAGCCCGGGTAGGGGTAAGTACGAGCAGTACTTC.